This TCR beta chain was recorded in a study of regulatory T cells in long-lasting Graves disease. Ten or more counts support this clonotype. What it binds is unknown. Time point meaning: newly diagnosed GD, antithyroid drugs for less than 3 months. PBMC-extracted RNA yielded the TCR library. In each case, Graves' disease was diagnosed per American Thyroid Association guidelines. Building of the TCR beta libraries involved iRepertoire HTBI primers and Arm-PCR of CDR3 regions. Via MiXCR, TCRdb re-called the multiplex PCR reads, giving one row per CDR3 protein. This table has about 210,000 distinct CDR3 sequences, approximately 19% appearing once. The CDR3 covers 19 residues. V dropped 7 bases and J dropped 7; count of bases not matched to a gene: 23. Germline V gene data show CDR1 as MDHEN and CDR2 as SYDVKM. Whole-study results and caveats: Persistent-disease Graves' patients showed less TCR diversity than new cases.

The sample also formed part of further work on T cells in Graves' hyperthyroidism and ophthalmopathy. Per that paper: The patients, who ranged from 18 to 65 in age, presented with newly diagnosed hyperthyroidism lasting under 2 months. It was uncontrolled infection, other autoimmune disease, pregnancy or lactation that excluded patients.

The sample here was peripheral blood mononuclear cells (PBMCs), taken at new diagnosis, from a patient treated with antithyroid drugs. The rearrangement uses TRBV28 and TRBJ2-1, with 9 bases that match TRBD2. The receptor's source is a woman in her thirties with Graves disease. The CDR3 DNA sequence: TGTGCCAGCAACCCGCCGGGACTAGCAAAGGGGTTTGGTGGGAATGAGCAGTTCTTC. Its translation: CASNPPGLAKGFGGNEQFF.